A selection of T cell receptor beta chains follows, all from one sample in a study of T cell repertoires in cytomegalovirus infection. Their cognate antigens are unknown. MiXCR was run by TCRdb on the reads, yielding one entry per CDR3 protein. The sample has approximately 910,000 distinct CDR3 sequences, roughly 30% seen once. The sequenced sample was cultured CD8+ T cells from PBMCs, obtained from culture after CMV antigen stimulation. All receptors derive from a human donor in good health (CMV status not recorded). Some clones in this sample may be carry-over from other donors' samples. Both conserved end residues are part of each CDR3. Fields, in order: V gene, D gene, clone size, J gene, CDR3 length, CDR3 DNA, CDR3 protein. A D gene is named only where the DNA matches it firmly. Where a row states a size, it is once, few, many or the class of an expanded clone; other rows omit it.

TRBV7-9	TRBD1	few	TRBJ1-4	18	TGTGCCAGCAGCCGGGCCCGGACAGGGGGCATCGGTAATGAAAAACTGTTTTTT	CASSRARTGGIGNEKLFF
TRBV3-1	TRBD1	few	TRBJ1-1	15	TGTGCCAGCAGCCAAGAGGGACAGGGAGGCACTGAAGCTTTCTTT	CASSQEGQGGTEAFF
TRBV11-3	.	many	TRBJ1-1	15	TGTGCCAGCAGCTTGGACGGGACTCCATTCGGTGAAGCTTTCTTT	CASSLDGTPFGEAFF
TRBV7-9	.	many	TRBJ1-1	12	TGTGCCAGCAGCTATGGGCAGGCTGAAGCTTTCTTT	CASSYGQAEAFF
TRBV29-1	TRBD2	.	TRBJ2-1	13	TGCAGCGTTGCGCGGGGGGGTACGGGTGAGCAGTTCTTC	CSVARGGTGEQFF
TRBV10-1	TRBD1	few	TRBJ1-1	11	TGCGCCAGCGGACAGGGAGTCGACGCTTTCTTT	CASGQGVDAFF
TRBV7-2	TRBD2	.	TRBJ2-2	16	TGTGCCAGCAGCAAGAGGACTAGCGGGGGGGCTTCGGAGCTGTTTTTT	CASSKRTSGGASELFF
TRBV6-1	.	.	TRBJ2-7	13	TGTGCCAGCAGTGTGGACAGTTTTTACGAGCAGTACTTC	CASSVDSFYEQYF
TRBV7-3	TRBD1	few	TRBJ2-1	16	TGTGCCAGCAGCTTGGGGACGGGACAGGTCTACAATGAGCAGTTCTTC	CASSLGTGQVYNEQFF
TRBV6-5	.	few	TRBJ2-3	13	TGTGCCAGCAGTCGGGGGTGGGCAGATACGCAGTATTTT	CASSRGWADTQYF
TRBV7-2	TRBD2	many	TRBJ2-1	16	TGTGCCAGCAGCTTTAGCGGGGGGGCTCGGTACAATGAGCAGTTCTTC	CASSFSGGARYNEQFF
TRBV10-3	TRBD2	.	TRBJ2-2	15	TGTGCCATCAGTGTGATTAGCGGGGGCACCGGGGAGCTGTTTTTT	CAISVISGGTGELFF
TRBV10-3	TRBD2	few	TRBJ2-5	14	TGTGCCCGAGGGGCCAGCGGGAAACAAGAGACCCAGTACTTC	CARGASGKQETQYF
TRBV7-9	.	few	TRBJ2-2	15	TGTGCCAGCAGCTTGCTGACAGAGAACACCGGGGAGCTGTTTTTT	CASSLLTENTGELFF
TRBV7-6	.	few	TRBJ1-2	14	TGTGCCAGCAGCTTAGATGCCACTAACTATGGCTACACCTTC	CASSLDATNYGYTF